The rows below give T cell receptor beta chains drawn from one sample of a study of beta chain features in type 1 diabetes. Produced via immunoSEQ multiplex PCR; TCRdb's table is partial and in-frame only. The sample includes under 350,000 clones, 24% seen only once; the top ten take more than 0.009%. The sequenced sample was naive CD4+ T cells from blood. These receptors were collected from a woman aged 30 to 39 with type 1 diabetes. Each CDR3 is given with its conserved first and last residue. Some rows mark clone size as missing; the rest say once, few, many or name a class of expanded clone.

>TRBJ1-2|NA|TRBV5-1
CASSLKGARGYTF
>TRBJ2-3|NA|TRBV30
CAWSVQGLASGPQADTQYF
>TRBJ2-1|few|TRBV12-5
CASGPGTINEQFF
>TRBJ2-3|once|TRBV7-2
CASRPSVTSGVEGTQYF
>TRBJ2-7|NA|TRBV19
CASSTAGLLREQYF
>TRBJ2-7|NA|TRBV4-1
CASSERLSSYEQYF
>TRBJ1-5|NA|TRBV25-1
CASSDRGWQPQHF
>TRBJ1-2|NA|TRBV19
CASSSPDTVGYGYTF
>TRBJ2-3|few|TRBV4-2
CASSQDSGVYTDTQYF
>TRBJ1-1|NA|TRBV29-1
CSAGQGAWAEAFF
>TRBJ1-2|few|TRBV5-1
CASSPTGEVGSGYGYTF
>TRBJ2-3|NA|TRBV5-6
CASSVDSRTQYF
>TRBJ2-4|NA|TRBV5-4
CASSLDGLAGGEYF
>TRBJ2-5|NA|TRBV4-1
CASSAGRQETQYF
>TRBJ2-7|NA|TRBV5-1
CASSARDYLSYEQYF
>TRBJ2-7|few|TRBV5-6
CASSSRTGLREQYF
>TRBJ2-4|few|TRBV30
CAWSVTSGIDIQYF
>TRBJ2-6|few|TRBV29-1
CSVDFATGGLSGANVLTF
>TRBJ2-7|NA|TRBV29-1
CSGRDRYEQYF
>TRBJ2-3|few|TRBV4-1
CASSLPLAGGRKDTQYF
>TRBJ1-1|few|TRBV6-1
CASRTTQNTEAFF
>TRBJ2-7|NA|TRBV5-4
CASSFYSGNRYEQYF